Each of the 22 T cell receptor beta chains below was sequenced from the same sample in a study of T cell changes during pregnancy in multiple sclerosis. Sequenced by immunoSEQ multiplex PCR; TCRdb stores in-frame clones only, minus some. The data show 93,000 or so clones, approximately 90% seen once. The material was peripheral blood, obtained after pregnancy. The source of these receptors is a female donor with multiple sclerosis, enrolled in a pregnancy study.

This clone has only a few counts. The rearrangement joins TRBV19 to TRBJ1-3; a weak D match, TRBD1 (6 bases). The CDR3 runs to 13 residues. Trimming cost V 4 bases and J 4 bases, with 8 bases left between them. Germline lookup yields CDR1 LNHDA and CDR2 SQIVND (reference sequence). The CDR3 DNA follows: TGTGCCAGTAGTACGGGACAAGGAAACACCATATATTTT. Residues: CASSTGQGNTIYF.

This clone showed up just once. The chain is built from TRBV27 and TRBJ2-7, with no clear D. The CDR3 has 13 residues. From germline, CDR1 is MNHEY and CDR2 SMNVEV (reference sequence). The V end was cut by 5 bases, the J end by 2 bases, with 10 bases between. This chain's CDR3 is CASSVAGPYEQYF. For the CDR3, the DNA is TGTGCCAGCAGTGTGGCAGGCCCCTACGAGCAGTACTTC.

V is TRBV27 and J is TRBJ2-5, with unresolved D. Trimming removed 3 bases at V and 2 bases at J, with 7 bases between. In germline, CDR1 is MNHEY, CDR2 SMNVEV (reference sequence). This CDR3 contains 13 residues. CDR3 bases: TGTGCCAGCAGTTTCCCAGGACAAGAGACCCAGTACTTC. Encoded protein: CASSFPGQETQYF.

V usage is TRBV30 and J usage is TRBJ2-7; the D gene is possibly TRBD2 (5 bases). The V gene lost 8 bases and the J gene lost 1 base, with 18 bases spanning the gap. The CDR3 length is 14 residues. The germline V gene has CDR1 GTSNPN and CDR2 SVGIG (reference sequence). CDR3 residues: CASGSLPGSYEQYF. The CDR3 DNA is TGTGCCAGTGGGAGCCTCCCGGGGTCCTACGAGCAGTACTTC.

Here the CDR3 reads CASSLDSLNEKLFF. The DNA of the CDR3 is TGTGCCAGCAGCTTAGATAGCCTTAATGAAAAACTGTTTTTT. The rearrangement links TRBV7-9 to TRBJ1-4; the D is unclear. CDR3 length: 14 amino acids. Trimming cost V 1 base and J 4 bases, with 7 bases left between them. The germline gives CDR1 SEHNR, CDR2 FQNEAQ (reference sequence).

The gene calls are TRBV7-7 and TRBJ2-5; 8 bases are shared with TRBD2. CDR1 is SSHAT and CDR2 is FNYEAQ in the germline V gene (reference sequence). Unmatched junction bases numbered 7, after V lost 4 bases and J lost 3 bases. This CDR3 spans 15 amino acids. This chain's CDR3 is CASSSIPGLEETQYF. CDR3 bases: TGTGCCAGCAGCTCCATCCCGGGACTAGAAGAGACCCAGTACTTC.

V gene TRBV7-9 combines with J gene TRBJ2-1; 10 bases align to TRBD2. Losses at the gene ends were 6 bases for V and 4 bases for J; bases not matched to a gene: 3. The CDR3 has 14 residues. Germline CDR1 reads SEHNR; CDR2 reads FQNEAQ (reference sequence). DNA of the CDR3: TGTGCCAGCAGTTCGACTAGCGGGTACAATGAGCAGTTCTTC. This encodes CASSSTSGYNEQFF.

This chain connects TRBV6-1 to TRBJ1-5, with TRBD1 matching 9 bases. The germline V gene encodes CDR1 MNHNS and CDR2 SASEGT. V trimming: 1 base; J trimming: 0 bases; junction bases outside the gene matches: 4. This CDR3 is 17 amino acids long. The CDR3 region is CASSEGTGANSNQPQHF. CDR3 bases: TGTGCCAGCAGTGAAGGGACAGGGGCTAATAGCAATCAGCCCCAGCATTTT.

The chain employs TRBV5-4 and TRBJ2-5; no definite D call. Germline CDR1 and CDR2: SGHNT and YYREEE (reference sequence). The CDR3 is 16 residues long. Trimming left V 0 bases short and J 5 bases short, with 17 bases between. Here the CDR3 reads CASSLAGASPRETQYF. DNA of the CDR3: TGTGCCAGCAGCTTGGCCGGCGCCAGTCCTAGGGAGACCCAGTACTTC.

Note on this clone: This specimen includes other DNA sequences encoding the same CDR3. This rearrangement joins TRBV2 to TRBJ1-5; possible D gene TRBD1, 6 bases. Per the germline V gene, CDR1 is SNHLY and CDR2 is FYNNEI. Deletions cut 2 bases from V and 1 base from J, with 6 bases between. CDR3 length equals 14 residues. CDR3 DNA sequence: TGTGCCAGCAGTGAAAGGGGGAGCAATCAGCCCCAGCATTTT. Translation: CASSERGSNQPQHF.

The chain joins TRBV6-4 to TRBJ2-6, with D tentatively TRBD1 (6 bases). V was shortened by 7 bases and J by 0 bases, with 22 bases between the two germline ends. Germline lookup yields CDR1 MRHNA and CDR2 SNTAGT. This CDR3 is 19 amino acids long. The CDR3 DNA reads TGTGCCAGCAAAATTGTTAGACAGGTCTTTTCCTCTGGGGCCAACGTCCTGACTTTC. It encodes CASKIVRQVFSSGANVLTF.

The chain carries TRBV4-1 and TRBJ2-1; 16 bases match TRBD2. The CDR3 consists of 20 residues. Germline V gene sequence: CDR1 MGHRA, CDR2 YSYEKL. V lost 1 base and J lost 8; bases outside the gene matches: 14. The CDR3 region is CASSQVTPGTSGRADHEQFF. CDR3 DNA sequence: TGCGCCAGCAGCCAAGTGACTCCTGGGACTAGCGGGAGGGCCGACCATGAGCAGTTCTTC.

The chain links TRBV29-1 to TRBJ1-1, with 7 bases lining up with TRBD1. The junction had 4 bases not matched to a gene; V was cut back by 2 bases and J by 7 bases. Germline V lookup: CDR1 SQVTM, CDR2 ANQGSEA. The CDR3 consists of 12 residues. CDR3 nucleotide sequence: TGCAGCGTTGAACCGACAGGGATTGAAGCTTTCTTT. Residues: CSVEPTGIEAFF.

The rearrangement joins TRBV5-4 to TRBJ2-2; tentatively, D is TRBD2 (6 bases). Trimming removed 4 bases at V and 0 bases at J, with 10 bases between. CDR1 and CDR2 from the germline V gene are SGHNT and YYREEE (reference sequence). CDR3 length equals 15 residues. CDR3 residues: CASSPPGANTGELFF. The DNA for the CDR3 is TGTGCCAGCAGCCCCCCGGGAGCGAACACCGGGGAGCTGTTTTTT.

In this sample, this clone turned up once. The chain's CDR3 is CASSDVGTGRRGEQYF. The CDR3 DNA reads as TGTGCCAGCAGTGACGTGGGGACAGGGCGGCGCGGCGAGCAGTACTTC. This chain links TRBV2 with TRBJ2-7, with TRBD1 matching over 9 bases. Germline-derived CDR1 and CDR2 are SNHLY and FYNNEI. The CDR3 spans 16 residues. V was pared by 3 bases and J by 6 bases, with 12 bases of the junction left unmatched.

The V gene is TRBV14, the J gene TRBJ2-1; 11 nucleotides line up with TRBD2. With V trimmed by 6 bases and J by 8 bases, 9 bases remained unmatched. The V gene's germline CDR1 is SGHDN and CDR2 FVKESK. The CDR3 runs to 15 residues. This CDR3 is CASSPGTSGWDEQFF. The CDR3 DNA reads as TGTGCCAGCAGTCCCGGGACTAGCGGTTGGGATGAGCAGTTCTTC. The entire variable domain, with the rest obtained from reference TRBV14 and TRBJ2-1, is as follows: EAGVTQFPSHSVIEKGQTVTLRCDPISGHDNLYWYRRVMGKEIKFLLHFVKESKQDESGMPNNRFLAERTGGTYSTLKVQPAELEDSGVYFCASSPGTSGWDEQFFGPGTRLTVL.

This clone is a singleton in its sample. V is TRBV12-5 and J is TRBJ1-2; tentatively, D is TRBD1 (5 bases). Trimming pared 0 bases from V and 4 bases from J, leaving 12 bases between. The CDR3 is 15 amino acids. Germline V gene lookup returns CDR1 LGHNT and CDR2 FRNRAP. CDR3 DNA sequence: TGTGCTAGTGGTTTGGTTGGCAGTCAGGGCTATGGCTACACCTTC. Its translation is CASGLVGSQGYGYTF.

The chain couples TRBV27 to TRBJ1-2; the D is unclear. Trimming took off 4 bases at V and 0 bases at J, with 12 bases between the two ends. The CDR3 totals 15 residues. From germline, CDR1 is MNHEY and CDR2 SMNVEV (reference sequence). The CDR3 DNA reads TGTGCCAGCAGTTCCCCAGCGCGGGCTAACTATGGCTACACCTTC. Translating gives CASSSPARANYGYTF.

The chain recombines TRBV7-3 with TRBJ2-3; D may be TRBD1 (6 bases). This CDR3 is built from 14 residues. CDR1 SGHTA and CDR2 FQGTGA come from the germline V gene. Trimming stripped 5 bases from V and 3 bases from J, with 12 bases between. CDR3 sequence (DNA): TGTGCCAGCAGCGTCAGAGGGGGAACAGATACGCAGTATTTT. It yields the protein CASSVRGGTDTQYF. The complete variable domain, with remaining parts taken from reference TRBV7-3 and TRBJ2-3, reads GAGVSQTPSNKVTEKGKYVELRCDPISGHTALYWYRQSLGQGPEFLIYFQGTGAADDSGLPNDRFFAVRPEGSVSTLKIQRTERGDSAVYLCASSVRGGTDTQYFGPGTRLTVL.

The chain couples TRBV2 to TRBJ2-7, with TRBD2 matching over 7 bases. CDR3 length: 12 residues. Germline V gene lookup returns CDR1 SNHLY and CDR2 FYNNEI. Losses at the gene ends were 11 bases for V and 0 bases for J; bases not matched to a gene: 4. CDR3 residues: CALGGGSYEQYF. In DNA, the CDR3 is TGTGCCCTTGGGGGGGGCTCCTACGAGCAGTACTTC.

The chain joins TRBV27 to TRBJ2-7; 9 nucleotides match TRBD2. This CDR3 is built from 17 residues. Germline V CDR1 and CDR2: MNHEY, SMNVEV (reference sequence). V gave up 0 bases and J gave up 7 bases; unmatched junction bases: 13. This CDR3 is CASSLSPASGTLREQYF. The DNA of the CDR3 is TGTGCCAGCAGTTTATCGCCGGCTAGCGGGACCCTCCGAGAGCAGTACTTC.

The chain employs TRBV29-1 and TRBJ1-4, with 7 positions matching TRBD1. CDR1 and CDR2 (germline): SQVTM, ANQGSEA. J gave up 6 bases and V 6 bases, and 10 bases lay outside the gene matches. The CDR3 has 14 residues. CDR3 sequence (DNA): TGCAGCGTCCAAAAACAGGGGCGATATGAAAAACTGTTTTTT. It encodes CSVQKQGRYEKLFF. The whole variable domain, remainder taken from reference TRBV29-1 and TRBJ1-4, is SAVISQKPSRDICQRGTSLTIQCQVDSQVTMMFWYRQQPGQSLTLIATANQGSEATYESGFVIDKFPISRPNLTFSTLTVSNMSPEDSSIYLCSVQKQGRYEKLFFGSGTQLSVL.